These 21 T cell receptor beta chains were all obtained from the same sample, sequenced in a study of blood T cell repertoires in COVID-19. Clones were read by immunoSEQ multiplex PCR, and TCRdb kept only the in-frame ones, dropping some. This sample has some 120,000 clones; less than 90% occur once, and the top ten carry under 3%. Sequenced: peripheral blood. The receptors come from a man aged 25-45 years with acute or convalescent COVID-19.

The gene calls are TRBV14 and TRBJ1-4; 9 nucleotides match TRBD1. Unmatched junction bases numbered 6, after V lost 2 bases and J lost 5 bases. CDR1 and CDR2 (germline): SGHDN, FVKESK. The CDR3 is 16 residues long. The DNA of the CDR3 is TGTGCCAGCAGCCAACTAAGCGGGACAGGGAATGAAAAACTGTTTTTT. It specifies CASSQLSGTGNEKLFF.

The chain recombines TRBV27 with TRBJ2-3; maybe TRBD2 (5 bases). The germline gives CDR1 MNHEY, CDR2 SMNVEV (reference sequence). Trimming took off 4 bases at V and 0 bases at J, with 11 bases between the two ends. This CDR3 is built from 15 residues. DNA of the CDR3: TGTGCCAGCAGTTACTCCGGGAAAAGCACAGATACGCAGTATTTT. Translated: CASSYSGKSTDTQYF.

The V gene is TRBV2, the J gene TRBJ1-2; no definite D call. V lost 8 bases, J lost 5 bases, and 12 bases lay in between. CDR1 and CDR2 from the germline V gene are SNHLY and FYNNEI. The CDR3 sequence is 12 residues long. The CDR3 DNA sequence: TGTGCCAGCCAGTGGGAGCAGTATGGCTACACCTTC. Protein: CASQWEQYGYTF.

The chain links TRBV5-4 to TRBJ1-2; 7 bases match TRBD1. The CDR3 spans 17 residues. The V gene's germline CDR1 is SGHNT and CDR2 YYREEE (reference sequence). The ends lost 0 bases at V and 2 bases at J; junction bases unmatched: 10. As DNA, the CDR3 is TGTGCCAGCAGCTTGGCCCCAGGGGGGTCCTTAAACTATGGCTACACCTTC. It translates to CASSLAPGGSLNYGYTF. The full variable domain, in which reference TRBV5-4 and TRBJ1-2 provide the parts outside the CDR3, is ETGVTQSPTHLIKTRGQQVTLRCSSQSGHNTVSWYQQALGQGPQFIFQYYREEENGRGNFPPRFSGLQFPNYSSELNVNALELDDSALYLCASSLAPGGSLNYGYTFGSGTRLTVV.

The chain is built from TRBV6-5 and TRBJ1-6; 11 bases line up with TRBD1. This CDR3 has 15 amino acids. Germline V gives CDR1 MNHEY, CDR2 SVGAGI. Losses at the gene ends were 10 bases for V and 14 bases for J; bases not matched to a gene: 16. The CDR3 sequence: CATGQGAQPEFTLHF. As DNA, the CDR3 is TGTGCCACCGGACAGGGGGCGCAACCCGAATTCACCCTCCACTTT.

The chain links TRBV30 to TRBJ2-2; 7 bases map to TRBD2. The CDR3 is 16 residues long. The V gene end was trimmed by 3 bases and the J gene end by 0 bases; junction bases not matched to a gene: 7. Looked up from germline, CDR1 is GTSNPN and CDR2 is SVGIG (reference sequence). CDR3 DNA sequence: TGTGCCTGGAGCCGCGGGGGTTTCGCGAACACCGGGGAGCTGTTTTTT. Protein: CAWSRGGFANTGELFF.

The rearrangement joins TRBV5-1 to TRBJ2-7; D remains unclear. This CDR3 contains 14 residues. Trimming took off 0 bases at V and 2 bases at J, with 9 bases between the two ends. Germline values: CDR1 SGHRS, CDR2 YFSETQ. CDR3 sequence reads: CASSLGASTYEQYV. As DNA, the CDR3 is TGCGCCAGCAGCTTGGGGGCCAGTACCTACGAGCAGTACGTC.

The CDR3 DNA follows: TGCGCCAGCAGCTCAAGGACAGGCCTCTACGAGCAGTACTTC. This gives the protein CASSSRTGLYEQYF. The chain combines TRBV5-1 with TRBJ2-7; 7 nucleotides agree with TRBD1. Germline trimming cut 3 bases from V and 3 bases from J; bases unmatched to any gene: 6. CDR3 length equals 14 residues. CDR1 is SGHRS and CDR2 is YFSETQ in the germline V gene.

The chain joins TRBV29-1 to TRBJ2-2; D is unclear. This CDR3 is built from 13 residues. The V and J ends lost 4 bases and 3 bases respectively, with 9 bases between them. The germline V gene has CDR1 SQVTM and CDR2 ANQGSEA. The CDR3 region has the DNA TGCAGCGTTGTAGAAGCCTACACCGGGGAGCTGTTTTTT. Protein: CSVVEAYTGELFF.

The V call is TRBV2, the J call TRBJ2-3; D call uncertain. This CDR3 has 12 residues. Germline loops: CDR1 SNHLY, CDR2 FYNNEI. With 2 bases removed from V and 8 bases from J, the gap between germline ends came to 8 bases. CDR3 amino acids: CASSESVPTQYF. In DNA, the CDR3 is TGTGCCAGCAGTGAATCGGTTCCTACGCAGTATTTT.

The chain employs TRBV27 and TRBJ2-7, with TRBD1 matching over 8 bases. CDR1 MNHEY and CDR2 SMNVEV come from the germline V gene (reference sequence). The CDR3 is 14 residues long. J was trimmed by 1 base and V by 5 bases; bases with no gene match: 4. CDR3 DNA sequence: TGTGCCAGCAGTGCCGGGACAGGTTCCTACGAGCAGTACTTC. Its protein is CASSAGTGSYEQYF.

The chain links TRBV6-1 to TRBJ1-2; TRBD1 matches 7 bases. The CDR3 totals 16 residues. Trimming cost V 2 bases and J 2 bases; bases outside gene matches: 8. In germline, CDR1 is MNHNS, CDR2 SASEGT. Here the CDR3 DNA reads TGTGCCAGCAGTGAAACCCGAGGGGACAGAAACTATGGCTACACCTTC. It specifies CASSETRGDRNYGYTF.

This chain uses TRBV12-5 with TRBJ2-5; D may be TRBD2 (5 bases). CDR1 is LGHNT, CDR2 FRNRAP, per germline. The CDR3 covers 14 residues. Trimming took off 7 bases at V and 4 bases at J, with 16 bases between the two ends. The CDR3 DNA is TGTGCTAGTGAATTTGGACGCAGCGGAGAGACCCAGTACTTC. Its translation is CASEFGRSGETQYF.

The chain links TRBV21-1 to TRBJ2-7; no check of the table's D call, TRBD2, against the DNA was made. TRBV21-1 is assigned pseudogene status. The CDR3 runs to 9 residues. This CDR3 is CAGGGEQYF. The DNA for the CDR3 is TGTGCCGGGGGGGGAGAGCAGTACTTC.

This clone was seen just once. The chain employs TRBV27 and TRBJ1-5; 7 bases map to TRBD1. CDR3 length equals 15 residues. Losses at the gene ends were 8 bases for V and 4 bases for J; bases not matched to a gene: 11. The germline V gene has CDR1 MNHEY and CDR2 SMNVEV (reference sequence). CDR3 sequence reads: CASGRQGQVNQPQHF. In DNA, the CDR3 is TGTGCCAGCGGACGACAGGGCCAAGTTAATCAGCCCCAGCATTTT.

The chain's CDR3 is CASSLEFRRGPETQYF. CDR3 coding DNA: TGTGCCAGCAGCTTAGAGTTCCGGCGGGGTCCGGAGACCCAGTACTTC. The chain is built from TRBV7-9 and TRBJ2-5; D possibly corresponds to TRBD2 (6 bases). V was pared by 1 base and J by 5 bases, with 17 bases between. Germline CDR1 is SEHNR and CDR2 is FQNEAQ (reference sequence). The CDR3 extends over 16 amino acids.

The rearrangement uses TRBV18 and TRBJ1-5, with TRBD1 matching 7 bases. The CDR3 consists of 17 residues. CDR1 and CDR2 from the germline V gene are KGHSH and LQKENI. V dropped 2 bases and J dropped 6; count of bases not matched to a gene: 13. The CDR3 region is CASSPRGGGRGGQPQHF. The CDR3 bases are TGTGCCAGCTCACCAAGAGGGGGCGGCAGGGGAGGTCAGCCCCAGCATTTT.

The chain couples TRBV11-2 to TRBJ1-2; D remains ambiguous. CDR1 and CDR2 from the germline V gene are SGHAT and FQNNGV. V gave up 4 bases and J gave up 0 bases, with 9 bases separating them. CDR3 length: 14 amino acids. For the CDR3, the DNA is TGTGCCAGCAGCTCATCTACAGCTAACTATGGCTACACCTTC. Amino acids: CASSSSTANYGYTF.

This clone turned up a few times. J is TRBJ2-7 and V is TRBV5-1, with TRBD1 matching 10 bases. Losses at the gene ends were 0 bases for V and 5 bases for J; bases not matched to a gene: 5. The CDR3 totals 15 residues. Germline CDR1 is SGHRS and CDR2 is YFSETQ. CDR3 bases: TGCGCCAGCAGCTTGGTGAGACAGGGGGCGGACGAGCAGTACTTC. This sequence encodes CASSLVRQGADEQYF.

The V call is TRBV6-2 or TRBV6-3, the J call TRBJ1-1, with unresolved D. Trimming cost V 5 bases and J 0 bases, with 10 bases left between them. This CDR3 has 14 residues. CDR1 is MNHEY and CDR2 is SVGEGT in the germline V gene. DNA of the CDR3: TGTGCCAGCAGTAACCACCAGGTGAACACTGAAGCTTTCTTT. Its translation is CASSNHQVNTEAFF.

The chain carries TRBV19 and TRBJ1-2; TRBD1 is a possible D gene (6 bases). V lost 3 bases, J lost 4 bases, and 12 bases lay in between. Per germline, CDR1 LNHDA and CDR2 SQIVND (reference sequence). CDR3 length: 14 residues. As DNA, the CDR3 is TGTGCCAGTAGTATTGGGGACACTGGCTATGGCTACACCTTC. This translates into CASSIGDTGYGYTF. The full variable domain, rest sourced from reference TRBV19 and TRBJ1-2, is DGGITQSPKYLFRKEGQNVTLSCEQNLNHDAMYWYRQDPGQGLRLIYYSQIVNDFQKGDIAEGYSVSREKKESFPLTVTSAQKNPTAFYLCASSIGDTGYGYTFGSGTRLTVV.